The 27 T cell receptor beta chains below come from one sample, sequenced in a study of blood T cells in healthy people across ages. Together with a sample-barcoded 5' primer, a J-beta primer mix was included in a second PCR lasting roughly 6 to 12 cycles. TCRdb recomputed calls from the 5' RACE reads with MiXCR, one row per CDR3 protein. The repertoire holds some 760,000 distinct CDR3 sequences, with just under 25% as singletons. The sample was also linked to a second study, of T cells of mothers and their children.

The sequenced sample was blood. The source of these receptors is a boy aged 10-17 years in good health.

The rearrangement joins TRBV28 to TRBJ2-7; D gene ambiguous. Trimming cost V 6 bases and J 3 bases, with 9 bases left between them. The germline CDR1 and CDR2 sequences are MDHEN and SYDVKM. The CDR3 covers 12 residues. CDR3 in amino acids: CASRLRDYEQYF. CDR3 coding DNA: TGTGCCAGCAGGTTACGAGACTACGAGCAGTACTTC. Full variable domain (outside the CDR3, taken from reference TRBV28 and TRBJ2-7): DVKVTQSSRYLVKRTGEKVFLECVQDMDHENMFWYRQDPGLGLRLIYFSYDVKMKEKGDIPEGYSVSREKKERFSLILESASTNQTSMYLCASRLRDYEQYFGPGTRLTVT.

The J gene is TRBJ2-1, the V gene TRBV7-9; D uncertain. CDR3 size: 10 residues. Germline V CDR1 and CDR2: SEHNR, FQNEAQ (reference sequence). The V end lost 5 bases, the J end lost 10 bases, and 6 bases lay between the germline ends. The CDR3 DNA follows: TGTGCCAGCAGCCCAGACGAGCAGTTCTTC. It specifies CASSPDEQFF.

The chain couples TRBV20-1 to TRBJ2-5; 7 nucleotides agree with TRBD2. The junction had 12 bases not matched to a gene; V was cut back by 6 bases and J by 2 bases. The V gene's germline CDR1 is DFQATT and CDR2 SNEGSKA (reference sequence). This CDR3 is built from 15 residues. The CDR3 reads CSAKRGGATQETQYF. As DNA, the CDR3 is TGCAGTGCCAAGCGGGGAGGCGCTACTCAAGAGACCCAGTACTTC.

The rearrangement joins TRBV12-5 to TRBJ2-7; TRBD2 aligns across 8 bases. The CDR3 is made up of 14 amino acids. Trimming cost V 7 bases and J 3 bases; bases outside gene matches: 8. Germline-derived CDR1 and CDR2 are LGHNT and FRNRAP. CDR3: CASADGGASYEQYF. The CDR3 coding sequence is TGTGCTAGTGCTGACGGGGGGGCGAGCTACGAGCAGTACTTC.

With regard to this clonotype: At one end, the junction sequence differs from germline, possibly due to a read error. This chain links TRBV4-1 with TRBJ1-2; D is uncertain. The CDR3 is 13 amino acids. Germline lookup yields CDR1 MGHRA and CDR2 YSYEKL. CDR3 coding DNA: TGCGCCAGCAACCAAGTGACGAGTTATGGCTACACCTTC. It specifies CASNQVTSYGYTF.

V gene TRBV5-1 combines with J gene TRBJ2-7, with D perhaps assigned TRBD1 or TRBD2 (5 bases each). V was trimmed by 4 bases and J by 2 bases, leaving 13 bases between them. Per the germline V gene, CDR1 is SGHRS and CDR2 is YFSETQ. The CDR3 totals 14 residues. The CDR3 nucleotides read TGCGCCAGCAGCCCCCCGGGACCGACCTACGAGCAGTACTTC. Translated: CASSPPGPTYEQYF.

The gene calls are TRBV7-9 and TRBJ1-2; no definite D call. Germline V gives CDR1 SEHNR, CDR2 FQNEAQ (reference sequence). V shed 5 bases and J shed 8 bases, with 21 bases lying between them. CDR3 length: 15 amino acids. In DNA, the CDR3 is TGTGCCAGCAGCCTTTCCTCGGCACTTTCCGAAGGCTACACCTTC. Amino acid sequence: CASSLSSALSEGYTF.

The J gene is TRBJ2-7, the V gene TRBV20-1, with 9 bases aligning to TRBD1. This CDR3 spans 15 amino acids. With 2 bases clipped from V and 3 bases from J, the junction kept 8 bases outside the gene matches. Germline V lookup: CDR1 DFQATT, CDR2 SNEGSKA (reference sequence). CDR3 sequence reads: CSARPPGTGYYEQYF. CDR3 DNA sequence: TGCAGTGCTAGACCCCCCGGGACAGGGTACTACGAGCAGTACTTC.

This clonotype was seen a handful of times. The genes are TRBV5-1 and TRBJ1-4; 7 bases map to TRBD1. CDR3 length equals 16 residues. J was trimmed by 6 bases and V by 4 bases; bases with no gene match: 12. Germline CDR1 and CDR2: SGHRS and YFSETQ. CDR3 DNA sequence: TGCGCCAGCAGCCAAGAACCACAGGGGTTGGATGAAAAACTGTTTTTT. As protein: CASSQEPQGLDEKLFF. The complete variable domain, with remaining parts taken from reference TRBV5-1 and TRBJ1-4, reads KAGVTQTPRYLIKTRGQQVTLSCSPISGHRSVSWYQQTPGQGLQFLFEYFSETQRNKGNFPGRFSGRQFSNSRSEMNVSTLELGDSALYLCASSQEPQGLDEKLFFGSGTQLSVL.

The chain uses TRBV28 and TRBJ1-2, with TRBD1 matching over 9 bases. This CDR3 spans 14 amino acids. Germline assignment: CDR1 MDHEN and CDR2 SYDVKM. Losses at the gene ends were 10 bases for V and 6 bases for J; bases not matched to a gene: 12. CDR3 sequence: CAIGGPQGADGYTF. For the CDR3, the DNA is TGTGCCATCGGAGGTCCACAGGGGGCTGATGGCTACACCTTC.

This clonotype was counted only a few times. A read error may produce the germline difference seen at one junction end. The chain has TRBV5-1 and TRBJ1-1; a possible D gene is TRBD1 (6 bases). Germline-derived CDR1 and CDR2 are SGHRS and YFSETQ. The length of the CDR3 is 13 residues. The CDR3 DNA reads TGCGCCAGCAGCTGGGAGACAGGCACTGAGGCTTTCTTT. This sequence encodes CASSWETGTEAFF.

This clonotype was recorded a few times. The V call is TRBV19, the J call TRBJ1-2, with TRBD1 matching over 7 bases. The germline CDR1 and CDR2 sequences are LNHDA and SQIVND (reference sequence). V shed 7 bases, J shed 8 bases, and the junction held 16 bases outside the gene matches. CDR3 length: 15 residues. CDR3 coding DNA: TGTGCCAGTAACGGCGGTCCCAGGGGGACCGTAGGCTACACCTTC. Translating gives CASNGGPRGTVGYTF.

V and J are TRBV9 and TRBJ2-1; D not certain. CDR3 length: 14 residues. Per germline, CDR1 SGDLS and CDR2 YYNGEE. Trimming pared 4 bases from V and 5 bases from J, leaving 13 bases between. CDR3 amino acids: CASSPYTTNNEQFF. CDR3 DNA sequence: TGTGCCAGCAGCCCTTATACGACCAACAATGAGCAGTTCTTC.

The J gene is TRBJ1-4, the V gene TRBV12-3 or TRBV12-4, with D possibly being TRBD1 (6 bases). CDR3 size: 14 residues. Trimming left V 7 bases short and J 6 bases short, with 15 bases between. CDR3 sequence reads: CASKPQGSHEKLFF. The DNA for the CDR3 is TGTGCCAGCAAGCCCCAGGGGAGTCATGAAAAACTGTTTTTT.

This clonotype showed up just a few times. V is TRBV29-1 and J is TRBJ2-1; TRBD1 might be the D (6 bases). The CDR3 length is 15 residues. The germline CDR1 and CDR2 sequences are SQVTM and ANQGSEA. Trimming removed 2 bases from V and 6 bases from J, with 17 bases in between. The CDR3 DNA is TGCAGCGTTGAACTAAGGGACAAAATCTCCAATGAGCAGTTCTTC. It encodes CSVELRDKISNEQFF.

In DNA form, the CDR3 reads TGTGCCAGCAGGGGCCCGGGACATCTGAACACTGAAGCTTTCTTT. It yields the protein CASRGPGHLNTEAFF. The chain carries TRBV6-5 and TRBJ1-1; D perhaps matches TRBD1 (6 bases). This CDR3 region has 15 residues. V lost 6 bases and J lost 0, with 14 bases in between. Germline CDR1 and CDR2: MNHEY and SVGAGI.

This clonotype was found a few times. This chain uses TRBV27 with TRBJ2-1, with 9 nucleotides matching TRBD1. The assigned J gene may be wrong: the sequence end matches TRBJ2-5 better. Germline values: CDR1 MNHEY, CDR2 SMNVEV (reference sequence). This CDR3 contains 15 residues. Here the CDR3 reads CASSYTPGQGETQYF. The CDR3 DNA reads TGTGCCAGCAGTTATACCCCGGGACAGGGAGAGACCCAGTACTTC.

V and J are TRBV6-2 or TRBV6-3 and TRBJ1-1; D is unclear. The germline V and J ends were trimmed by 8 bases and 5 bases, with 27 bases remaining between them. The CDR3 covers 17 residues. Germline values: CDR1 MNHEY, CDR2 SVGEGT. CDR3 protein: CASFPYPTDQAATEAFF. Here the CDR3 DNA reads TGTGCCAGCTTCCCTTACCCCACTGATCAGGCCGCAACTGAAGCTTTCTTT.

The V call is TRBV28, the J call TRBJ2-5, with D perhaps matching TRBD2 (5 bases). Germline lookup yields CDR1 MDHEN and CDR2 SYDVKM. There are 14 residues in the CDR3. Trimming left V 5 bases short and J 5 bases short, with 15 bases between. The CDR3, as DNA: TGTGCCAGCAGTCCCGGACTGAAGCGGGAGACCCAGTACTTC. Its protein is CASSPGLKRETQYF.

V and J are TRBV6-5 and TRBJ1-2; a possible D gene is TRBD1 (5 bases). The V end lost 1 base, the J end lost 1 base, and 10 bases lay between the germline ends. The CDR3 covers 15 residues. CDR1 and CDR2 from the germline V gene are MNHEY and SVGAGI. CDR3 region: CASSYWTGHNYGYTF. The CDR3 region has the DNA TGTGCCAGCAGTTACTGGACGGGGCATAACTATGGCTACACCTTC.

The V gene is TRBV5-1, the J gene TRBJ1-2; TRBD1 aligns across 9 bases. Germline V lookup: CDR1 SGHRS, CDR2 YFSETQ. With 2 bases clipped from V and 6 bases from J, the junction kept 8 bases outside the gene matches. The CDR3 extends over 15 amino acids. CDR3 region: CASSFSTGTGNGYTF. For the CDR3, the DNA is TGCGCCAGCAGCTTCAGCACCGGGACAGGGAATGGCTACACCTTC.

The chain couples TRBV29-1 to TRBJ2-3; 9 bases agree with TRBD2. The germline gives CDR1 SQVTM, CDR2 ANQGSEA. After removal of 7 bases from V and 6 bases from J, the junction contained 2 bases not matched to a gene. The CDR3 runs to 11 residues. CDR3 sequence reads: CSGGGVDTQYF. The CDR3 coding sequence is TGCAGCGGCGGGGGGGTGGATACGCAGTATTTT.

A note on this clonotype: Since the CDR3 does not end with the conserved phenylalanine or tryptophan, this likely comes from a read error. The V gene is TRBV20-1, the J gene TRBJ2-5; the match to TRBD1 covers 7 bases. V trimming: 4 bases; J trimming: 0 bases; junction bases outside the gene matches: 5. CDR3 length equals 14 residues. The germline V gene has CDR1 DFQATT and CDR2 SNEGSKA (reference sequence). The DNA for the CDR3 is TGCAGTGCTAACCGCCAGGGGGACCAAGAGACCCAGTACCTC. As protein: CSANRQGDQETQYL.

This clonotype was seen only a few times. The chain combines TRBV7-2 with TRBJ1-2; D is unclear. Per germline, CDR1 SGHTA and CDR2 FQGNSA. Trimming took off 1 base at V and 2 bases at J, with 8 bases between the two ends. The CDR3 has 14 residues. The CDR3 loop is CASSLGVRNYGYTF. The CDR3 nucleotides read TGTGCCAGCAGCTTAGGCGTCAGGAACTATGGCTACACCTTC. The full variable domain, with the rest looked up from reference TRBV7-2 and TRBJ1-2, is GAGVSQSPSNKVTEKGKDVELRCDPISGHTALYWYRQSLGQGLEFLIYFQGNSAPDKSGLPSDRFSAERTGGSVSTLTIQRTQQEDSAVYLCASSLGVRNYGYTFGSGTRLTVV.

This clonotype was seen a handful of times. CDR3 nucleotides: TGTGCCAGCGGAGGGACTAGCGGGACCTACAATGAGCAGTTCTTC. Translating it yields CASGGTSGTYNEQFF. J is TRBJ2-5 and V is TRBV7-9, with 13 nucleotides matching TRBD2. TRBJ2-1 matches the DNA end more closely, so the J call is doubtful. In germline, CDR1 is SEHNR, CDR2 FQNEAQ (reference sequence). The CDR3 loop spans 15 amino acids.

In its sample, this clonotype was seen a few times. The chain has TRBV29-1 and TRBJ1-5; 7 bases are shared with TRBD1. The CDR3 contains 16 residues. The germline V gene has CDR1 SQVTM and CDR2 ANQGSEA. J gave up 3 bases and V 7 bases, and 15 bases lay outside the gene matches. CDR3 coding DNA: TGCAGCGCTAAACCTATCCCGGGGACAGACAATCAGCCCCAGCATTTT. Translating gives CSAKPIPGTDNQPQHF.

This chain connects TRBV7-9 to TRBJ2-5, with TRBD1 matching 10 bases. Near its end, the DNA agrees better with TRBJ2-1, so the J call may be wrong. This CDR3 has 17 amino acids. CDR1 and CDR2 from the germline V gene are SEHNR and FQNEAQ (reference sequence). The CDR3 DNA reads as TGTGCCAGCAGCTTACTCAATGGACAGGGGGATTCGAATGAGCAGTTCTTC. Its translation: CASSLLNGQGDSNEQFF.